This T cell receptor beta chain came from a study of blood T cell repertoires in COVID-19. The CDR3 runs 15 residues. Participants' reported clinical history set cohort assignment. TCRdb keeps only in-frame clones here, not all; method: immunoSEQ multiplex PCR. The table lists 320,000 or so clones, 88% of them singletons. The TCR was taken from a man aged 30 to 39 who had recovered from COVID-19. The sample comprised PBMCs or T cells enriched from blood (not recorded which). This chain links TRBV21-1 with TRBJ2-1; the table assigns TRBD2, which was not confirmed against the DNA. TRBV21-1 is given as a pseudogene. This chain's CDR3 is CASSNFSGDRDEQFF. In DNA form, the CDR3 reads TGTGCCAGCAGCAATTTCAGCGGGGATCGCGATGAGCAGTTCTTC.